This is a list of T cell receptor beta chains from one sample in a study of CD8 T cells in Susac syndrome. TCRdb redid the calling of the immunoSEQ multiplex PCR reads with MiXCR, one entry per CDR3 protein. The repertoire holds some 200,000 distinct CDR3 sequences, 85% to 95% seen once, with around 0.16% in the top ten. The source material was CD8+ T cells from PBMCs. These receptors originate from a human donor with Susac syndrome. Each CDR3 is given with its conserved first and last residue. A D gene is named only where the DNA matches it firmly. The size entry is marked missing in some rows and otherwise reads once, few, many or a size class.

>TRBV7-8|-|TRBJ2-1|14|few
CASSLSQSYNEQFF
TGTGCCAGCAGCTTAAGCCAGTCATACAATGAGCAGTTCTTC
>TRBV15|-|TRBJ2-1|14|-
CATSRAGTYNEQFF
TGTGCCACCAGCAGGGCGGGGACCTACAATGAGCAGTTCTTC
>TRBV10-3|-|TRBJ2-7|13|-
CAITGSDSYEQYF
TGTGCCATCACAGGGAGCGACTCCTACGAGCAGTACTTC
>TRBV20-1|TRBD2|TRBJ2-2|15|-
CSASVRLAHTGELFF
TGCAGTGCTAGTGTGAGACTAGCCCACACCGGGGAGCTGTTTTTT
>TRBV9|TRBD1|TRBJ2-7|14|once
CASSPEGAASEQYF
TGTGCCAGCAGCCCCGAGGGGGCAGCCAGCGAGCAGTACTTC
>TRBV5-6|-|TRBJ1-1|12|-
CASREGNTEAFF
TGTGCCAGCAGGGAAGGGAACACTGAAGCTTTCTTT
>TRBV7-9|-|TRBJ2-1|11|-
CASSLESEQFF
TGTGCCAGCAGCTTAGAAAGTGAGCAGTTCTTC
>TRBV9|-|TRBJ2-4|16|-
CASSGPGRLAKNIQYF
TGTGCCAGCAGCGGGCCGGGGCGGCTAGCCAAAAACATTCAGTACTTC
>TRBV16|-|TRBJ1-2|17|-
CASSQSTVGFSDYGYTF
TGTGCCAGCAGCCAATCCACAGTGGGATTTTCTGACTATGGCTACACCTTC
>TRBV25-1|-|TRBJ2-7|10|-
CASTFYEQYF
TGTGCCAGCACCTTCTACGAGCAGTACTTC
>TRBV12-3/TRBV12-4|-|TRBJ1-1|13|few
CASSVHLNTEAFF
TGTGCCAGCAGTGTCCACTTGAACACTGAAGCTTTCTTT
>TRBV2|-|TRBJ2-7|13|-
CASSEVIESEQYF
TGTGCCAGCAGTGAAGTAATTGAATCCGAGCAGTACTTC
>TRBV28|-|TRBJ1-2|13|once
CASSSGAAYGYTF
TGTGCCAGCAGTTCAGGGGCTGCCTATGGCTACACCTTC
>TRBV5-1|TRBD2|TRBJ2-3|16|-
CASSLILAGETDTQYF
TGCGCCAGCAGCTTGATCTTAGCGGGAGAAACAGATACGCAGTATTTT
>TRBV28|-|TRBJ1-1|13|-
CASSVGRGAEAFF
TGTGCCAGCAGCGTCGGGAGAGGCGCTGAAGCTTTCTTT
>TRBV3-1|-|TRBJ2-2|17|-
CASSQEYGGAGIGELFF
TGTGCCAGCAGCCAAGAGTACGGGGGCGCGGGGATCGGGGAGCTGTTTTTT
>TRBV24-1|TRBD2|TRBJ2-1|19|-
CATSAGGLAGGPSYNEQFF
TGTGCCACCAGTGCGGGGGGACTAGCGGGGGGGCCTAGCTACAATGAGCAGTTCTTC
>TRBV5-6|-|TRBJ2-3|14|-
CASSSAPSTDTQYF
TGTGCCAGCAGCTCGGCCCCTAGCACAGATACGCAGTATTTT
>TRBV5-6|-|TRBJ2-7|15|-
CASSYYDSVEDEQYF
TGTGCCAGCAGCTACTACGACAGTGTCGAGGACGAGCAGTACTTC
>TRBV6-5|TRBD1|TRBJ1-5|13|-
CASGQGGVQPQHF
TGTGCCAGCGGACAGGGGGGGGTCCAGCCCCAGCATTTT